What follows is one TCR beta chain and its context. The data derive from a study of T-cell memory formation after mild COVID-19. Turning to the study itself: Clustering of TCRs was largely donor specific.

TCRdb reprocessed the 5' RACE reads with MiXCR, giving one entry per CDR3 protein. This sample yields 350,000 to 400,000 distinct CDR3 sequences, of which about 21% are seen a single time; about 12% belongs to the top ten. Germline V lookup: CDR1 SGHRS, CDR2 YFSETQ. The length of the CDR3 is 13 residues. The V gene end was trimmed by 0 bases and the J gene end by 8 bases; junction bases not matched to a gene: 2. This rearrangement joins TRBV5-1 to TRBJ2-1, with 7 bases lining up with TRBD2. The clonotype originates from an adult woman who had mild COVID-19 (a few samples of this study predate the infection). Cell type and time point are not known. Sequenced input: PBMCs or a T cell subset sorted from them (not recorded which). The CDR3 coding sequence is TGCGCCAGCAGCTTGGAGGGGAGGGATGAGCAGTTCTTC. The encoded protein is CASSLEGRDEQFF.